This TCR beta chain was profiled in a study of metastatic and nonmetastatic thyroid tumors. For the study at large: The authors compared repertoires across blood and tumor or nodule tissue from malignant and benign thyroid patients.

Thyroid surgery was preceded by no treatment in any patient. From the PCR reads, TCRdb re-called clones with MiXCR. This table holds approximately 21,000 clones, roughly 22% found once. Germline CDR1 DFQATT, CDR2 SNEGSKA (reference sequence). The V and J ends lost 5 bases and 4 bases, in that order; junction bases with no gene match: 4. This CDR3 is built from 13 residues. The sample was adjacent normal tissue. The chain couples TRBV20-1 to TRBJ2-7; 11 nucleotides line up with TRBD2. The receptor was derived from a female donor with papillary thyroid cancer or a benign thyroid nodule (not recorded which). Some clones in this sample may be carry-over from other donors' samples. As DNA, the CDR3 is TGCAGTGCTGCTGGGACTAGCGGTTACGAGCAGTACTTC. The encoded protein is CSAAGTSGYEQYF.